These T cell receptor beta chains were read from a single sample in a study of OX40 agonist ivuxolimab in advanced cancers. The data were produced by immunoSEQ multiplex PCR, yet TCRdb's version contains in-frame clones alone and is incomplete. There are tens of thousands of clones in the sample; roughly 88% occur only once, and about 0.64% lies in the top ten. Sequencing was performed on CD4+ or CD8+ T cells sorted from blood, taken in a trial of the OX40 agonist ivuxolimab. These receptors originate from an adult with an advanced solid tumor such as melanoma, head and neck, liver or kidney cancer. Each CDR3 is given with its conserved first and last residue. Each record gives: clone size, V gene, CDR3 length, J gene, D gene, CDR3 protein, CDR3 DNA. The D gene is left open where the match is weak. Not every row has a clone size; where given, it reads once, few, many or a size class.

>-|TRBV2|14|TRBJ2-2|-
CASKLGGIAGELFF
TGTGCCAGCAAGTTAGGAGGAATAGCCGGGGAGCTGTTTTTT
>-|TRBV7-9|15|TRBJ2-5|-
CASSSQGSAGETQYF
TGTGCCAGCAGCTCTCAGGGGTCCGCTGGGGAGACCCAGTACTTC
>-|TRBV19|16|TRBJ2-1|TRBD2
CASSGIAGGSYNEQFF
TGTGCCAGTTCGGGAATAGCGGGAGGTTCATACAATGAGCAGTTCTTC
>-|TRBV7-2|17|TRBJ2-5|-
CASSLSGRGGGQETQYF
TGTGCCAGCAGCTTAAGTGGCAGGGGTGGAGGGCAAGAGACCCAGTACTTC
>-|TRBV5-8|14|TRBJ1-3|-
CASSPRGTGNTIYF
TGTGCCAGCAGCCCTCGAGGGACTGGAAACACCATATATTTT
>-|TRBV6-4|15|TRBJ2-3|TRBD2
CASSDTPSGLAGVQF
TGTGCCAGCAGTGACACTCCCTCCGGACTAGCGGGGGTACAGTTT
>-|TRBV9|15|TRBJ2-1|TRBD1
CASSVAQGVASEQFF
TGTGCCAGCAGCGTAGCTCAGGGGGTTGCAAGTGAGCAGTTCTTC
>-|TRBV7-8|14|TRBJ1-1|-
CASSEFEGNTEAFF
TGTGCCAGCAGCGAATTTGAGGGGAACACTGAAGCTTTCTTT
>once|TRBV30|15|TRBJ1-3|-
CAWSGHTFPENTIYF
TGTGCCTGGAGTGGACATACGTTCCCCGAAAACACCATATATTTT
>-|TRBV7-9|15|TRBJ2-5|TRBD1
CASSQGAGQAETQYF
TGTGCCAGCAGTCAGGGGGCAGGGCAGGCAGAGACCCAGTACTTC
>-|TRBV14|13|TRBJ1-3|-
CASSQVIGNTIYF
TGTGCCAGCAGCCAAGTTATTGGAAACACCATATATTTT
>-|TRBV7-2|16|TRBJ2-5|TRBD2
CASSLLLAWRGETQYF
TGTGCCAGCAGCTTATTACTAGCCTGGCGGGGGGAGACCCAGTACTTC
>-|TRBV6-5|13|TRBJ2-3|-
CASRKPETDTQYF
TGTGCCAGCAGAAAGCCCGAGACAGATACGCAGTATTTT
>-|TRBV2|14|TRBJ1-1|-
CASTGTGMNTEAFF
TGTGCCAGCACGGGGACGGGAATGAACACTGAAGCTTTCTTT
>once|TRBV14|16|TRBJ2-5|TRBD1
CASSHRLGQGRETQYF
TGTGCCAGCAGCCACCGTCTGGGACAGGGCCGAGAGACCCAGTACTTC
>-|TRBV5-1|16|TRBJ2-1|TRBD2
CASSRGRTSGYNEQFF
TGCGCCAGCAGCCGTGGAAGGACTAGCGGATACAATGAGCAGTTCTTC
>-|TRBV28|14|TRBJ1-2|TRBD1
CASSRTGERYGYTF
TGTGCCAGCAGTCGGACAGGGGAGCGCTATGGCTACACCTTC
>-|TRBV7-9|12|TRBJ1-1|-
CASSPLAWEAFF
TGTGCCAGCAGCCCCCTCGCCTGGGAAGCTTTCTTT
>-|TRBV6-6|14|TRBJ2-3|TRBD2
CASNPGLLTDTQYF
TGTGCCAGCAATCCGGGACTACTCACAGATACGCAGTATTTT
>-|TRBV10-3|15|TRBJ2-7|TRBD2
CAIRHPGLAVYEQYF
TGTGCCATCAGGCACCCGGGACTAGCGGTCTACGAGCAGTACTTC
>few|TRBV5-1|17|TRBJ1-1|TRBD1
CASSSPGQGAWNTEAFF
TGCGCCAGCAGCTCCCCGGGACAGGGGGCCTGGAACACTGAAGCTTTCTTT
>-|TRBV28|17|TRBJ1-4|TRBD1
CASSFPNFQGAGRKLFF
TGTGCCAGCAGTTTCCCCAATTTTCAGGGGGCAGGGAGAAAACTGTTTTTT
>once|TRBV11-2|14|TRBJ2-5|TRBD2
CASSPLAGGETQYF
TGTGCCAGCAGCCCCCTAGCGGGAGGAGAGACCCAGTACTTC
>-|TRBV5-8|15|TRBJ1-5|-
CASSLAGVNNQPQHF
TGTGCCAGCAGCTTGGCAGGGGTGAACAATCAGCCCCAGCATTTT
>few|TRBV19|15|TRBJ2-7|TRBD1
CASSSRGQGAYEQYF
TGTGCCAGTAGTTCAAGGGGACAGGGGGCCTACGAGCAGTACTTC
>once|TRBV11-2|13|TRBJ1-4|-
CASSSKINEKLFF
TGTGCCAGCAGCAGCAAGATTAATGAAAAACTGTTTTTT
>once|TRBV2|12|TRBJ2-5|TRBD2
CASTGRAETQYF
TGTGCCAGCACGGGGAGGGCAGAGACCCAGTACTTC
>-|TRBV13|16|TRBJ2-5|-
CASSHPGGWDQETQYF
TGTGCCAGCAGCCACCCCGGAGGATGGGACCAAGAGACCCAGTACTTC
>-|TRBV18|12|TRBJ2-3|-
CASSLNSDTQYF
TGTGCCAGCTCACTAAACAGTGATACGCAGTATTTT
>once|TRBV5-7|16|TRBJ1-1|TRBD1
CASRIGTVVWYTEAFF
TGTGCCAGCAGAATCGGGACAGTCGTATGGTACACTGAAGCTTTCTTT
>-|TRBV5-1|15|TRBJ2-3|-
CASSLTPTGTDTQYF
TGCGCCAGCAGCTTAACGCCGACTGGCACAGATACGCAGTATTTT
>-|TRBV27|15|TRBJ1-6|-
CASRLILSVNSPLHF
TGTGCCAGCAGATTAATTTTGAGCGTAAATTCACCCCTCCACTTT
>once|TRBV2|14|TRBJ2-3|-
CASRELAHADTQYF
TGTGCCAGCAGGGAACTAGCCCACGCAGATACGCAGTATTTT
>-|TRBV18|13|TRBJ2-7|-
CASSLRVAYEQYF
TGTGCCAGCTCACTACGCGTCGCCTACGAGCAGTACTTC
>once|TRBV5-6|15|TRBJ2-3|TRBD2
CASSPGTSETDTQYF
TGTGCCAGCAGCCCCGGGACTAGCGAGACAGATACGCAGTATTTT
>-|TRBV15|16|TRBJ2-2|-
CATSRDLTGNTGELFF
TGTGCCACCAGCAGAGATTTAACAGGGAACACCGGGGAGCTGTTTTTT
>-|TRBV2|13|TRBJ2-5|-
CASKRALLGTQYF
TGTGCCAGCAAAAGGGCGCTACTGGGGACCCAGTACTTC
>-|TRBV7-8|17|TRBJ2-3|TRBD2
CASSAPWTSGRKDTQYF
TGTGCCAGCAGCGCCCCCTGGACTAGCGGGAGGAAAGATACGCAGTATTTT
>-|TRBV5-1|12|TRBJ2-1|-
CASSISYNEQFF
TGCGCCAGCAGCATTTCCTACAATGAGCAGTTCTTC
>-|TRBV7-9|14|TRBJ2-2|TRBD2
CASSFGTSTGELFF
TGTGCCAGCAGCTTTGGGACTAGCACCGGGGAGCTGTTTTTT
>-|TRBV5-3|16|TRBJ2-7|TRBD1
CARSLVAGQGEYEQYF
TGTGCCAGAAGCTTGGTCGCAGGACAGGGGGAATACGAGCAGTACTTC
>few|TRBV19|14|TRBJ2-7|TRBD2
CASSILAGAYEQYF
TGTGCCAGTAGTATACTAGCGGGGGCCTACGAGCAGTACTTC
>once|TRBV6-5|14|TRBJ2-5|-
CASSRVLTQETQYF
TGTGCCAGCAGCCGGGTCCTCACACAAGAGACCCAGTACTTC
>-|TRBV28|16|TRBJ2-1|TRBD2
CASSSSGRALIDEQFF
TGTGCCAGCAGTTCTAGCGGGAGGGCCCTTATCGATGAGCAGTTCTTC
>-|TRBV6-6|14|TRBJ2-2|TRBD1
CASSYGTATGELFF
TGTGCCAGCAGTTACGGGACAGCCACCGGGGAGCTGTTTTTT
>-|TRBV5-4|16|TRBJ2-1|TRBD2
CASSLTSGRRRNEQFF
TGTGCCAGCAGCTTAACTAGCGGGAGGAGGAGAAATGAGCAGTTCTTC
>-|TRBV19|15|TRBJ1-3|-
CASSATELGGNTIYF
TGTGCCAGTAGTGCGACTGAGCTGGGGGGAAACACCATATATTTT
>-|TRBV5-5|13|TRBJ1-2|-
CASSFGVNYGYTF
TGTGCCAGCAGTTTCGGGGTTAACTATGGCTACACCTTC
>-|TRBV29-1|12|TRBJ1-1|TRBD1
CSVEPGGTEAFF
TGCAGCGTTGAACCAGGGGGCACTGAAGCTTTCTTT
>-|TRBV2|14|TRBJ2-2|-
CASRGGIITGELFF
TGTGCCAGCAGGGGCGGGATCATCACCGGGGAGCTGTTTTTT
>-|TRBV11-2|14|TRBJ2-5|-
CASSLTLGLATQYF
TGTGCCAGCAGCTTAACGCTGGGGTTGGCCACCCAGTACTTC
>-|TRBV4-1|17|TRBJ1-1|TRBD1
CASSQDPQGAQQTEAFF
TGCGCCAGCAGCCAAGACCCCCAGGGGGCGCAGCAGACTGAAGCTTTCTTT
>-|TRBV4-1|17|TRBJ1-5|-
CASSQSTHAYSNQPQHF
TGCGCCAGCAGCCAAAGTACACACGCTTATAGCAATCAGCCCCAGCATTTT
>-|TRBV7-9|17|TRBJ2-5|TRBD2
CASSELAGLSLGETQYF
TGTGCCAGCAGCGAACTAGCGGGACTCTCCCTCGGAGAGACCCAGTACTTC
>-|TRBV13|14|TRBJ2-7|-
CASSLRQAGNEQYF
TGTGCCAGCAGCTTAAGGCAGGCAGGAAACGAGCAGTACTTC
>few|TRBV11-2|19|TRBJ2-1|TRBD2
CASSSGRARLAVRGNEQFF
TGTGCCAGCAGCTCCGGACGGGCGAGACTAGCGGTTCGTGGCAATGAGCAGTTCTTC
>-|TRBV11-3|15|TRBJ2-2|-
CASSLGLQNTGELFF
TGTGCCAGCAGCTTAGGGCTACAGAACACCGGGGAGCTGTTTTTT
>medium-sized|TRBV4-1|16|TRBJ1-2|-
CASSQDWQGSNYGYTF
TGCGCCAGCAGCCAAGATTGGCAGGGATCTAACTATGGCTACACCTTC